This T cell receptor beta chain derives from a study of shared clonotypes between healthy human individuals. Study details: Per-donor plates numbered three CD4 naive, three CD4 memory, two CD8 naive and one CD8 memory.

V lost 1 base, J lost 7 bases, and 15 bases stayed unmatched. This CDR3 region has 17 residues. Germline V gene lookup returns CDR1 LGHNA and CDR2 YNFKEQ. The protocol was immunoSEQ multiplex PCR, while the TCRdb copy is restricted to in-frame clones and leaves out a portion. The sample includes more than 1,200,000 clones, roughly 98.5% of them seen just once. This TCR derives from a young man in good health. Sequencing was performed on naive CD4+ T cells sorted from blood. Subset in this sample: CD45RA+ positively selected. The chain links TRBV4-2 to TRBJ1-2, with TRBD1 matching 7 bases. Here the CDR3 DNA reads TGTGCCAGCAGCCAAGGGGACAGCGGTTCTGGTCTTGGTGGCTACACCTTC. It codes for CASSQGDSGSGLGGYTF.